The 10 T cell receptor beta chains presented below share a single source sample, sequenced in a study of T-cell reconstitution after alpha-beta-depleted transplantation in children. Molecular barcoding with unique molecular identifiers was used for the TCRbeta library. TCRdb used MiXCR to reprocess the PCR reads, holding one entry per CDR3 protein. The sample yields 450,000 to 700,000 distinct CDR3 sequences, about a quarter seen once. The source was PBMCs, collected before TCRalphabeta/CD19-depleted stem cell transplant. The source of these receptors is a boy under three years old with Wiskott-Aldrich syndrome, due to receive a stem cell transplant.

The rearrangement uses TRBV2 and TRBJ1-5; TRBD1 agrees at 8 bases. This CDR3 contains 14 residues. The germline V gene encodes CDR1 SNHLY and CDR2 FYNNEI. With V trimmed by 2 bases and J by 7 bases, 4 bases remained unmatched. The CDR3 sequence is CASSERTGFQPQHF. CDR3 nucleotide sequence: TGTGCCAGCAGTGAAAGGACAGGGTTCCAGCCCCAGCATTTT.

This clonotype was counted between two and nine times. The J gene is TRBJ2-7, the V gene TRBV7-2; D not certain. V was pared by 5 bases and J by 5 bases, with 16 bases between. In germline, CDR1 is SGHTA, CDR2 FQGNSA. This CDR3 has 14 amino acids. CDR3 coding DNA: TGTGCCAGCAGCGGATCGGTTCGCGTCCACGAGCAGTACTTC. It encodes CASSGSVRVHEQYF. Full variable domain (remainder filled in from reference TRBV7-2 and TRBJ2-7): GAGVSQSPSNKVTEKGKDVELRCDPISGHTALYWYRQSLGQGLEFLIYFQGNSAPDKSGLPSDRFSAERTGGSVSTLTIQRTQQEDSAVYLCASSGSVRVHEQYFGPGTRLTVT.

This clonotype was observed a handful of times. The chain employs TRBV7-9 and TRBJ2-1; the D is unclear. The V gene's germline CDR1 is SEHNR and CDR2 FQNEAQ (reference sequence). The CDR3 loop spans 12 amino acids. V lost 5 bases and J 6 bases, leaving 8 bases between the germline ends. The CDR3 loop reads CASSPIPNEQFF. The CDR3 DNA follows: TGTGCCAGCAGCCCTATACCCAATGAGCAGTTCTTC.

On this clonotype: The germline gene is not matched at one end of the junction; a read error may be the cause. The CDR3 sequence is CASSLTSGWSHSGANALTF. CDR3 DNA: TGTGCCAGCAGCTTAACGAGTGGATGGTCCCATTCTGGGGCCAACGCCCTGACTTTC. The chain has TRBV7-2 and TRBJ2-6; D might be TRBD1 (5 bases). Looked up from germline, CDR1 is SGHTA and CDR2 is FQGNSA. There are 19 residues in the CDR3.

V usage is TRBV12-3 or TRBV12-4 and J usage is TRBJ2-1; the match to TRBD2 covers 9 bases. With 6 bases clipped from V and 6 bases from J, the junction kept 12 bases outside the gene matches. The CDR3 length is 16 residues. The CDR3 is CASSPTASGRINEQFF. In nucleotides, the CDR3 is TGTGCCAGCAGCCCCACTGCGAGCGGGAGGATCAATGAGCAGTTCTTC.

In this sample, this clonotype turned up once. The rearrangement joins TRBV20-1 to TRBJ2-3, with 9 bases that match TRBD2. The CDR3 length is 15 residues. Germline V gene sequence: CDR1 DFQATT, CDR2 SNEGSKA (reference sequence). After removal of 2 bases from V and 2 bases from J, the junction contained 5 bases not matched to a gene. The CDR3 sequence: CSARPSGRLTDTQYF. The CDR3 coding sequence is TGCAGTGCTAGACCCAGCGGGAGGCTCACAGATACGCAGTATTTT.

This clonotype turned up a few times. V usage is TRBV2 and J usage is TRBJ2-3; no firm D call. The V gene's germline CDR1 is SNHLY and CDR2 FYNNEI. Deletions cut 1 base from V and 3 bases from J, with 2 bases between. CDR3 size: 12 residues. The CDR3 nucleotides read TGTGCCAGCAGTGAAGGGACAGATACGCAGTATTTT. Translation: CASSEGTDTQYF.

CDR3 protein: CASRPESGKTQYF. The CDR3 coding sequence is TGTGCCAGCCGTCCCGAGAGCGGGAAGACCCAGTACTTC. The rearrangement joins TRBV2 to TRBJ2-5; 7 nucleotides line up with TRBD2. Germline CDR1 reads SNHLY; CDR2 reads FYNNEI. Unmatched junction bases numbered 9, after V lost 8 bases and J lost 6 bases. This CDR3 has 13 residues.

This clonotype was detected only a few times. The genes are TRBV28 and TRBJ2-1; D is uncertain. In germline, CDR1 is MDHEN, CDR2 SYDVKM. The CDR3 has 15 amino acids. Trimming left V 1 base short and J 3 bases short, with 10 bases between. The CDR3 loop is CASSLLAGFYNEQFF. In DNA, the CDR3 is TGTGCCAGCAGTTTATTGGCAGGCTTCTACAATGAGCAGTTCTTC.

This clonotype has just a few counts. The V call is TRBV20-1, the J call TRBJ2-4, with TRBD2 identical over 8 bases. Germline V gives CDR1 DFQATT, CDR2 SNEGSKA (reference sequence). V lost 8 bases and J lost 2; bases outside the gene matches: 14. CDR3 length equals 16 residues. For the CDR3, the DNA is TGCAGTTCCTTAGCGGGGACTACCGGCCCCAAAAACATTCAGTACTTC. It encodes CSSLAGTTGPKNIQYF.